This T cell receptor beta chain was captured by sequencing in a study of T cells after yellow fever vaccination. About the research overall: SMART-Seq v4 Ultra Low Input served to prepare low-cell-number fractions. The study's findings and limits: Some clonotypes were seen in both the CD4 and the CD8 compartments. These made up a small share and likely arose from convergent recombination.

Universal primer sites and UMIs were introduced during 5'RACE template-switching synthesis of TCR cDNA. TCRdb re-derived calls from the 5' RACE reads in MiXCR, one entry per CDR3 protein. The sample records 500,000 to 700,000 distinct CDR3 sequences, 19% being singletons. This clonotype has a handful of counts. Its specificity is unknown. The CDR3 extends over 16 amino acids. V lost 5 bases, J lost 1 base, and 9 bases stayed unmatched. Germline V CDR1 and CDR2: SGHTA, FQGNSA. This chain connects TRBV7-2 to TRBJ2-3; TRBD1 aligns across 7 bases. Sequencing used PBMCs, obtained 15 days after the yellow fever booster vaccination. The sequence came from a man aged 25 to 40 who received the YFV17D yellow fever vaccine. CDR3 bases: TGTGCCAGCAGCCTTTGGGGTACAGGGGGCACAGATACGCAGTATTTT. This sequence encodes CASSLWGTGGTDTQYF.